These T cell receptor beta chains were read from a single sample in a study of blood T cell dynamics during melanoma immunotherapy. Repertoires were generated with immunoSEQ multiplex PCR, while TCRdb's copy carries only in-frame clones and drops some. This sample has roughly 7,400 clones, with approximately 77% found just once. The sequenced sample was blood, obtained from a patient treated with checkpoint blockade. These receptors all come from a human donor with melanoma. CDR3s include the opening cysteine and the closing phenylalanine or tryptophan. D genes are given only for firm matches. Clone size, where shown, is once, few, many, or a class for clones that have expanded.

V: TRBV5-1; D: NA; size: NA; J: TRBJ1-1; DNA: TGCGCCAGCAGCTTCCTGGACAAAAACACTGAAGCTTTCTTT; CDR3: CASSFLDKNTEAFF
V: TRBV28; D: TRBD1; size: NA; J: TRBJ2-7; DNA: TGTGCCAGCAGTATTAGGACAGGGGGCTTCCCAGGCGAGCAGTACTTC; CDR3: CASSIRTGGFPGEQYF
V: TRBV28; D: NA; size: once; J: TRBJ2-6; DNA: TGTGCCAGCAGTTTAAGAGGTCCTGGATCCAACGTCCTGACTTTC; CDR3: CASSLRGPGSNVLTF
V: TRBV5-4; D: TRBD1; size: few; J: TRBJ1-2; DNA: TGTGCCAGCAGCTCCGGGACAGGGAACTATGGCTACACCTTC; CDR3: CASSSGTGNYGYTF
V: TRBV2; D: TRBD1; size: few; J: TRBJ1-2; DNA: TGTGCCAGCAGTAGAGGGGGACAGGGGCGCAATGGCTATGGCTACACCTTC; CDR3: CASSRGGQGRNGYGYTF
V: TRBV6-6; D: NA; size: NA; J: TRBJ1-3; DNA: TGTGCCAGCAGTTCGTCGAACCCCCCTGGAAACACCATATATTTT; CDR3: CASSSSNPPGNTIYF
V: TRBV18; D: NA; size: NA; J: TRBJ2-3; DNA: TGTGCCAGCTCACCACTCCCAGCGAGCACAGATACGCAGTATTTT; CDR3: CASSPLPASTDTQYF
V: TRBV5-6; D: NA; size: NA; J: TRBJ1-2; DNA: TGTGCCAGCAGCTTGGGACAGGCCCATGGCTACACCTTC; CDR3: CASSLGQAHGYTF
V: TRBV28; D: NA; size: NA; J: TRBJ2-3; DNA: TGTGCCAGCAGCCTCGGGGGCCCCGGGTACACAGATACGCAGTATTTT; CDR3: CASSLGGPGYTDTQYF
V: TRBV30; D: NA; size: NA; J: TRBJ1-6; DNA: TGTGCCTGGATGGGTGTTAGTTCACCCCTCCACTTT; CDR3: CAWMGVSSPLHF
V: TRBV13; D: NA; size: NA; J: TRBJ1-2; DNA: TGTGCCAGCAGCTTAGGTGGAAAGAGGGATGGCTACACCTTC; CDR3: CASSLGGKRDGYTF
V: TRBV10-3; D: TRBD2; size: NA; J: TRBJ2-7; DNA: TGTGCCATCAGCGCCACTAGCGATATATACGAGCAGTACTTC; CDR3: CAISATSDIYEQYF
V: TRBV2; D: NA; size: NA; J: TRBJ1-2; DNA: TGTGCCAGCAGTGACGGGAGGGGCGCGAACTATGGCTACACCTTC; CDR3: CASSDGRGANYGYTF
V: TRBV5-1; D: NA; size: NA; J: TRBJ2-7; DNA: TGCGCCAGCAGCTTCGGGACTCTACGATCCTACGAGCAGTACTTC; CDR3: CASSFGTLRSYEQYF
V: TRBV6-5; D: NA; size: NA; J: TRBJ1-4; DNA: TGTGCCAGCAGCAGAGGAGGGGCGGGGAATGAAAAACTGTTTTTT; CDR3: CASSRGGAGNEKLFF